This T cell receptor beta chain is drawn from a study of cytomegalovirus exposure and HLA in healthy donors (dated by TCRdb to the late 2010s). About the investigation overall: An earlier analysis of some 500 of the donors reported more than 250 Gb of sequence data and roughly 100 million unique TCR beta sequences from 150 million to 200 million T cells. An early release covering 500 to 750 HLA-typed donors comprised approximately 290 gigabases of sequencing data and tens of millions of unique TCR sequences. Of the roughly 400 genotyped donors, over 70% fell in the genetic ancestry cluster associated with self-reported Caucasian donors. The aim of the study was to test whether cataloging public T cell receptors could identify signatures of past pathogen exposure. The study profiled the T cell repertoires of under 850 subjects by immunosequencing and related them to cytomegalovirus serostatus. In addition to the first cohort of about 650 subjects, a separate validation cohort of approximately 130 different subjects was used. High-throughput TCR immunosequencing, statistical association of individual TCRs with disease status, and machine learning were combined to predict cytomegalovirus infection status. To study patterns of TCR occurrence, a later analysis re-analyzed previously published TCR beta repertoires from hundreds of donors and added high-resolution HLA genotyping. In the later analysis, no new phenotypic data were used to find candidate immune exposures; instead, reliance was placed on TCR beta sequences and their occurrence across donors. To decide whether each TCR beta V gene segment behaved as functional or pseudogenic, an earlier analysis of some 580 of the donors relied on high-throughput TCR beta sequencing. Donor age, sex, ethnicity and CMV serostatus were collected together with the repertoire data. A later genetic analysis used genome-wide SNP genotypes for about 55% of the 666 donors, treating that subset as a discovery cohort. All discovery cohort repertoires had been generated using a single sequencing platform. Class I and class II HLA loci were covered by the typing at four-digit resolution. Typing coverage varied by locus: about 620-640 donors for A, B, C, DRB1 and DQB1; approximately 560 for DQA1; about 570 for DPA1; 450 to 480 for DPB1. Roughly five DR-DQ haplotypes were treated as single units for association and clustering because of strong linkage in the cohort. On average, roughly 240,000 unique TCR beta nucleotide sequences were sequenced per donor among 398 genotyped donors of the cohort, with about 19% of those sequences being non-productive.

Library preparation was by the immunoSEQ multiplex PCR assay. For the multiplex PCR, a mixture combining 60 forward primers for TCR Vbeta segments and 13 reverse primers for TCR Jbeta segments was used. A multiplex PCR assay on genomic DNA amplified the CDR3 region of rearranged TCR beta genes. Amplified TCR beta libraries were sequenced as 87-base-pair reads on the Illumina HiSeq System. The published analysis was carried out like this. A later analysis counted approximately 76 million unique TCR beta chains across the 666 repertoires, and 10 million to 11 million of these chains were shared by at least two donors. Raw reads were error-corrected and collapsed into unique sequences with a nearest-neighbor algorithm that merged closely related sequences to remove PCR and sequencing errors. Alignment of CDR3 sequences to IMGT reference sequences was used to assign V, D and J gene segments. For a sequence to be retained, a match of at least six nucleotides was required to both a V gene segment and a J gene segment. Rearrangements were called productive when the CDR3 lacked stop codons and stayed in frame with V and J; all others were non-productive. Following IMGT convention, CDR3 was defined as the stretch from the second conserved V-encoded cysteine up to the conserved J-encoded phenylalanine. The earlier analysis of about 590 of the donors excluded sequences that lacked an unambiguous match to a single V gene segment. An earlier analysis of over 450 of the donors classified V segments as functional when productive rearrangements were above 56.7% and as segregating when the standard deviation between donors was above 5%. A statistical classification framework was built to diagnose cytomegalovirus status from the catalog of TCR beta chain sequences. A later analysis assigned V and J genes by comparing TCR nucleotide sequences with IMGT/GENE-DB human TR gene sequences. The TCRdist pipeline was used in a later analysis to assign CDR3 sequences and most-parsimonious VDJ recombination scenarios. In a later analysis, every TCR beta chain was defined by the combination of its CDR3 amino acid sequence and its V-gene family, and reads without a unique V-gene family were dropped. As a way to deal with suspected cross-contamination and a sequencing artifact, a later analysis dropped 450 to 700 nucleotide sequences that were highly shared and had low generation probability. For each public chain, a later analysis derived a clonal expansion index from normalized ranks of inferred template counts within each repertoire. In a later analysis, generation probabilities were computed using a VDJ recombination model fitted to out-of-frame rearrangements, and the results were checked against IGoR. Hypergeometric tests were used in a later analysis to score TCR-TCR, TCR-HLA and TCR-CMV co-occurrence, with a repertoire-size bias correction applied to the TCR pairs. In a later analysis, false discovery rates were estimated by permuting HLA or CMV assignments 20 times. In a later analysis, co-occurring TCRs were grouped using DBSCAN, and TCRdist sequence similarity was added for clustering within HLA-allele-positive subsets. Repertoires with fewer than 30,000 or more than 120,000 public chains, plus five repertoires with anomalous nucleotide sharing, were excluded from co-occurrence clustering. TCRdb limited this immuneACCESS table to in-frame rearrangements with V and J called. A share of clones is missing; checked studies link under half to unresolved V genes, and the rest is unexplained. V and J calls plus clone size are reproduced from that table; the DNA served to infer D and trimming. The sample table contains more than 150,000 clones; only one count was recorded for around 81% of them. The ten largest account for around 2.2% of the sample.

Details on this clone: It has no known antigen specificity. It has no much larger one-base neighbor in the sample; base qualities were not kept.

Broad study findings and their caveats: Some IMGT-functional V segments, including TRBV6-2 and TRBV6-3, could not be told apart with the 87-base-pair reads, so those segments were excluded. The authors suggested that the approach could potentially be extended to other disease states and immunological phenotypes. In a later analysis, several top co-occurrence clusters were reported to appear linked to parvovirus B19, influenza, CMV and Epstein-Barr virus. A later analysis found that most CMV-associated TCR beta chains appeared HLA-restricted, with HLA associations seemingly driven largely by CMV exposure. According to a later analysis, TCR association rates differed among HLA loci, with DRB1 alleles showing the most associated TCRs and HLA-C alleles showing the fewest. Assigning TCR associations to individual alleles was difficult when HLA alleles, especially DR and DQ, strongly co-occurred. Most TCR sequences were seen in very few donors, while some public TCRs were found in many individuals. Sequencing depth was assumed to be roughly uniform across donors in the presence/absence analyses, though that assumption may not hold. Specific HLA alleles were associated with about 17,000 TCR beta sequences at a false discovery rate of 0.05 in a later analysis. Linkage disequilibrium might explain the correlated functional status among segregating V segments, but an unknown experimental factor could not be excluded. CMV serostatus was the only immune exposure information available for the cohort. A few of the identified cytomegalovirus-associated TCR beta chains were confirmed in vitro to be specific for cytomegalovirus antigens. Because counts were too low, some 16 rarely observed V segments, including chromosome 9 orphons, were excluded from the earlier analysis of around 640 of the donors. In an earlier analysis of 587 of the donors, most TCR beta V segments were observed in productive rearrangements about 90% or about 30% of the time, broadly matching IMGT annotations. Because HLA typing was unavailable for some donors at each locus, only the typed subset was used in association tests. A further reported finding was that TCR beta sequences accurately predicted the HLA-A and HLA-B alleles for most subjects in the first cohort. In a later genetic analysis, a missense DCLRE1C variant was associated with V-gene and J-gene trimming of TCR beta chains, and the association was replicated in an independent cohort. In a later genetic analysis, fewer N-insertions in productive TCRs were reported among donors in an Asian-associated ancestry cluster than the roughly 700-donor mean. Only TCR beta chains were sequenced in this cohort, and the absence of alpha or paired-chain data limited detectable features. Cytomegalovirus status was reported to be diagnosed by the classifier with high specificity and sensitivity in both the original and validation cohorts. A cluster of highly shared sequence variants was judged likely to represent a technical artifact of the sequencing pipeline. In a later analysis, HLA-associated TCR beta chains showed more clonal expansion and lower generation probabilities than non-associated chains that were equally common. In the study, roughly 160 TCR beta chains were listed as associated with cytomegalovirus.

CDR1 and CDR2, per the germline V gene, are MNHNS and SASEGT. Trimming at the junction amounts to 1 base on V and 6 bases on J, and the germline ends lie 7 bases apart. Including the terminal cysteine and phenylalanine, the CDR3 comprises 12 residues. The DNA shown is the 36-base CDR3, in frame from base 1. In total, about 650 healthy bone marrow donors made up the cohort. At the time of sampling, all cohort members were nominally healthy, though unrecorded immune exposures were likely present. The donor tested CMV seronegative, placing the donor among the 350 to 400 seronegative members of the cohort. A peripheral blood sample was provided by each donor, and peripheral blood mononuclear cells were used for TCR beta sequencing. The Qiagen DNeasy Blood Extraction Kit was used to extract genomic DNA from the blood cell samples.

The material sequenced was PBMCs. In this chain, TRBV6-1 is recombined with TRBJ2-7; TRBD1 is perhaps the D gene, given 6 matching bases. This clonotype was obtained from a woman aged 25-40 years in good health and CMV-seronegative. The encoded CDR3 is CASSEGGLEQYF. The nucleotide sequence reads TGTGCCAGCAGTGAAGGGGGGCTCGAGCAGTACTTC.